This entry concerns a single T cell receptor beta chain. Antigen specificity is unknown. Profiled with immunoSEQ multiplex PCR; TCRdb holds only in-frame clones, not every one. The sample records tens of thousands of clones, approximately 86% being singletons. Time point defined: blood 2 weeks post-SBRT. Specified treatment: 15 Gy SBRT to primary tumor, nephrectomy 4 weeks later. Radiation-treated patients gave blood at baseline, week 2 and week 4. Clear cell pathology was present in this patient's renal cell carcinoma. This record comes from a study of radiation and T cells in renal cell carcinoma. About the study: Nephrectomy followed 15 Gy stereotactic body radiation by 4 weeks. Study-level points and caveats: From baseline, blood top tumor clonotypes peaked at 2 weeks post-radiation.

The CDR3 length is 15 residues. Germline values: CDR1 SGHAT, CDR2 FQNNGV. With 5 bases removed from V and 0 bases from J, the gap between germline ends came to 11 bases. This receptor was taken from a woman in her forties or fifties with renal cell carcinoma. J is TRBJ1-5 and V is TRBV11-2; D uncertain. The starting material was blood, obtained from a patient whose treatment included radiotherapy and nephrectomy. The CDR3 DNA follows: TGTGCCAGCAGCCCTGGACTCGATAGCAATCAGCCCCAGCATTTT. Translation: CASSPGLDSNQPQHF.